Considering frequency, the clone carrying this TCR beta chain is large. Its target is not known. The CDR3 goes on 3 residues after the read ends, and that part is filled in from the germline J gene. Measured with immunoSEQ multiplex PCR; TCRdb has only the in-frame clones, and not every one. In all, the sample yields some 1,000 clones. The germline V gene has CDR1 LNHDA and CDR2 SQIVND (reference sequence). CDR3 length equals 14 residues. This sample stems from a study of Tregs in tolerant kidney transplant recipients. Recipient PBMCs carried a CFSE label and met irradiated graft donor PBMCs for six to seven days before FACS sorting.

This clonotype was obtained from a human patient who received a combined kidney and bone marrow transplant. The chain couples TRBV19 to TRBJ1-2, with D tentatively TRBD1 (5 bases). Sample: CD4+ T cells from blood cultured with allogeneic cells, taken before the transplant. The CDR3 sequence: CASSPDILQGGYTF. The covered CDR3 bases are TGTGCCAGTAGTCCGGACATCCTTCAAGGAGGC.